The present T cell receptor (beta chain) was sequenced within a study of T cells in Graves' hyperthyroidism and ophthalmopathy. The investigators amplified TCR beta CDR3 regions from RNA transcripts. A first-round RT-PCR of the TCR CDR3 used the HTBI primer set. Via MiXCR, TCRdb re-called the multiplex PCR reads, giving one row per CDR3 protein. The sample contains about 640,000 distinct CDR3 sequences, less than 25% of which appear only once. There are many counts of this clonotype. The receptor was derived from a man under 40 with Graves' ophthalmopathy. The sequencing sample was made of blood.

CDR3 region: CASNLDSDSNQPQHF. The CDR3, as DNA: TGTGCCAGCAATTTAGACAGCGATAGCAATCAGCCCCAGCATTTT. The genes are TRBV2 and TRBJ1-5; possible D gene TRBD1, 5 bases. The CDR3 runs 15 residues. V dropped 7 bases and J dropped 0 bases, with 13 bases sitting between them. Germline V gene lookup returns CDR1 SNHLY and CDR2 FYNNEI.